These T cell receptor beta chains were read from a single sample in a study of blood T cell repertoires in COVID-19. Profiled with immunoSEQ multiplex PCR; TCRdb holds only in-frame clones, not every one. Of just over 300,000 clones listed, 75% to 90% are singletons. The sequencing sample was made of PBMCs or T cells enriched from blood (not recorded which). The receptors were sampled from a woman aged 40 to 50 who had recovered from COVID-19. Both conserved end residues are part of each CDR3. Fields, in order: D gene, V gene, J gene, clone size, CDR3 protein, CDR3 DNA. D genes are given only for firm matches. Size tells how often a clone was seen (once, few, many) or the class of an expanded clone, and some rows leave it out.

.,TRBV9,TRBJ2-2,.,CASSVDGMNTGELFF,TGTGCCAGCAGCGTAGACGGGATGAACACCGGGGAGCTGTTTTTT
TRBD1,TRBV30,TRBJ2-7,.,CAWSRDRGLEQYF,TGTGCCTGGTCCCGGGACAGGGGGCTCGAGCAGTACTTC
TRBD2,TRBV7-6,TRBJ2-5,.,CASSLGGLATQETQYF,TGTGCCAGCAGCTTAGGGGGACTAGCGACCCAAGAGACCCAGTACTTC
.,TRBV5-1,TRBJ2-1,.,CASSLNAGYSYNEQFF,TGCGCCAGCAGCTTGAACGCGGGATACTCCTACAATGAGCAGTTCTTC
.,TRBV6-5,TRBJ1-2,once,CASRTGILYGYTF,TGTGCCAGCAGAACCGGGATCTTGTATGGCTACACCTTC
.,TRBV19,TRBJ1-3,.,CASRTFGNTIYF,TGTGCCAGTAGGACATTTGGAAACACCATATATTTT
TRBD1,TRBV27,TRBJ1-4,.,CASSQTQGRFPGVANEKLFF,TGTGCCAGCAGTCAAACACAGGGGCGCTTCCCTGGAGTGGCTAATGAAAAACTGTTTTTT
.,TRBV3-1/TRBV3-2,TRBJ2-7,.,CASSHGPGLLYEQYF,TGTGCCAGCAGCCATGGCCCGGGACTCCTCTACGAGCAGTACTTC
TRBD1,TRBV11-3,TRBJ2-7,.,CASSLAFTGGIYEQYF,TGTGCCAGCAGCTTAGCCTTTACAGGGGGCATCTACGAGCAGTACTTC
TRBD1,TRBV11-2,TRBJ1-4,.,CASSMDQGTGEKLFF,TGTGCCAGCAGCATGGACCAGGGGACAGGGGAAAAACTGTTTTTT
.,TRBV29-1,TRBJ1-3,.,CSVELSSGNTIYF,TGCAGCGTTGAGTTATCCTCTGGAAACACCATATATTTT
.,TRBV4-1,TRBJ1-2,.,CASSGDSNYGYTF,TGCGCCAGCAGCGGTGACAGTAACTATGGCTACACCTTC
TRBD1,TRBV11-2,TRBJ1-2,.,CASSLPGQGISGYTF,TGTGCCAGCAGCTTACCAGGACAGGGAATCTCTGGCTACACCTTC
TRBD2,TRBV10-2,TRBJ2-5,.,CATRLAGNAETQYF,TGCGCCACTAGACTAGCGGGGAATGCGGAGACCCAGTACTTC
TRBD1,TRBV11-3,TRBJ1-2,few,CASSLEGRQGNYGYTF,TGTGCCAGCAGCTTAGAGGGGAGACAGGGAAACTATGGCTACACCTTC
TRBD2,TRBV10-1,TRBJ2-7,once,CASSESTMTSGRALDYEQYF,TGCGCCAGCAGTGAGTCAACGATGACTAGCGGGAGGGCCCTCGACTACGAGCAGTACTTC
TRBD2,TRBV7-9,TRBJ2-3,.,CASSFLAGVTDTQYF,TGTGCCAGCAGCTTCCTAGCGGGAGTCACAGATACGCAGTATTTT
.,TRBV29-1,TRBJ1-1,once,CSVVPTGTTMEAFF,TGCAGCGTTGTACCCACAGGGACCACGATGGAAGCTTTCTTT
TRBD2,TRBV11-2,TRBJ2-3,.,CASSSIETSGSFDTQYF,TGTGCCAGCAGCTCAATAGAGACTAGCGGGAGCTTTGATACGCAGTATTTT
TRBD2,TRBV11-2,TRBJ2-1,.,CASSPGLAGGYYNEQFF,TGTGCCAGCAGCCCGGGACTAGCGGGAGGGTACTACAATGAGCAGTTCTTC
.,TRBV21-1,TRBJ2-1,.,CASSKGVAAGVPNEQFF,TGTGCCAGCAGCAAAGGGGTGGCAGCGGGAGTCCCCAATGAGCAGTTCTTC
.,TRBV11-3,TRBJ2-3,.,CASSLGERSTDTQYF,TGTGCCAGCAGCTTAGGAGAGCGGAGCACAGATACGCAGTATTTT
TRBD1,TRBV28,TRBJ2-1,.,CASSIHWTGENEQFF,TGTGCCAGCAGCATACATTGGACAGGGGAAAATGAGCAGTTCTTC
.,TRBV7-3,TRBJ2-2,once,CASSLLIAGELFF,TGTGCCAGCAGCTTGTTAATAGCCGGGGAGCTGTTTTTT
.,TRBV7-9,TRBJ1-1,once,CASSLDSYTEAFF,TGTGCCAGCAGCTTAGACAGTTACACTGAAGCTTTCTTT
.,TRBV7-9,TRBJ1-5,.,CASSLVGRDSNQPQHF,TGTGCCAGCAGCTTAGTGGGGCGAGATAGTAATCAGCCCCAGCATTTT
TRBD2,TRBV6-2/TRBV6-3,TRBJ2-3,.,CASSYLPSGTTDTQYF,TGTGCCAGCAGTTACCTTCCCAGCGGGACCACAGATACGCAGTATTTT
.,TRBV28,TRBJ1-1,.,CASSLWGEAFF,TGTGCCAGCAGCCTCTGGGGCGAAGCTTTCTTT
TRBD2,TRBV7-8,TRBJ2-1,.,CASSLNRGGNEQFF,TGTGCCAGCAGCTTAAATCGGGGGGGCAATGAGCAGTTCTTC
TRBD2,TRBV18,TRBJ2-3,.,CASSPPTFERGHTDTQYF,TGTGCCAGCTCACCACCGACATTCGAGCGGGGCCACACAGATACGCAGTATTTT
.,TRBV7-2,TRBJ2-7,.,CASSLVGGSYEQYF,TGTGCCAGCAGCTTAGTAGGAGGCTCCTACGAGCAGTACTTC
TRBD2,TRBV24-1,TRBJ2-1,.,CATSVAGTSYNEQFF,TGTGCCACCAGCGTAGCGGGTACATCCTACAATGAGCAGTTCTTC
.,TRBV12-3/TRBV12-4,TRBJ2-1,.,CASRSNRYNEQFF,TGTGCCAGCAGGTCCAACAGGTACAATGAGCAGTTCTTC
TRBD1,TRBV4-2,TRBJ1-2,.,CASSLDRGYGYTF,TGTGCCAGCAGCCTGGACAGGGGTTACGGCTACACCTTC
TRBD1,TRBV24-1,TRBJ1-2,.,CATSDSDRLYGYTF,TGTGCCACCAGTGACTCGGACAGGCTCTATGGCTACACCTTC
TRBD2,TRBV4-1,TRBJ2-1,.,CASSHPGLAGGPFDEQFF,TGCGCCAGCAGCCACCCGGGACTAGCGGGGGGGCCGTTCGATGAGCAGTTCTTC
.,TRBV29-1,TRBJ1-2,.,CSVALPGNGYTF,TGCAGCGTTGCTTTGCCGGGGAATGGCTACACCTTC
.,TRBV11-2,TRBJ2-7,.,CASSELRGTYEQYF,TGTGCCAGCAGCGAACTTAGGGGGACCTACGAGCAGTACTTC
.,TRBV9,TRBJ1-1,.,CASSVPRDGGVKEAFF,TGTGCCAGCAGCGTCCCAAGGGACGGAGGGGTCAAAGAAGCTTTCTTT
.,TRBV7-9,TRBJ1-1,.,CASSLDSSVKAEAFF,TGTGCCAGCAGCCTTGACAGCTCGGTGAAGGCTGAAGCTTTCTTT
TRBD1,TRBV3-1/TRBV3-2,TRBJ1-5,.,CASSQTGTGWSNQPQHF,TGTGCCAGCAGCCAAACCGGGACAGGTTGGAGCAATCAGCCCCAGCATTTT
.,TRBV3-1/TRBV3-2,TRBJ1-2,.,CASSQEGVGGYTF,TGTGCCAGCAGCCAAGAAGGGGTGGGTGGCTACACCTTC
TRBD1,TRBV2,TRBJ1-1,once,CASSKQGMNTEAFF,TGTGCCAGCAGTAAACAGGGGATGAACACTGAAGCTTTCTTT
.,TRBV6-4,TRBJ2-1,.,CASSDVTGSNEQFF,TGTGCCAGCAGTGACGTAACGGGGAGTAATGAGCAGTTCTTC
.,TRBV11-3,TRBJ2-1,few,CASSDWDGSSNEQFF,TGTGCCAGCAGCGATTGGGACGGGAGTTCCAATGAGCAGTTCTTC
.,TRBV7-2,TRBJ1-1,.,CASSLELERTEAFF,TGTGCCAGCAGCTTAGAGCTAGAGCGAACTGAAGCTTTCTTT
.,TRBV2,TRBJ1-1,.,CASSETRSGAEAFF,TGTGCCAGCAGTGAAACCCGGTCGGGGGCTGAAGCTTTCTTT
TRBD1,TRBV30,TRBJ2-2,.,CAWRISDRGPGELFF,TGTGCCTGGAGAATCAGTGACAGGGGGCCCGGGGAGCTGTTTTTT
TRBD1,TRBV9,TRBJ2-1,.,CASGDREVYNEQFF,TGTGCCAGCGGGGACAGGGAGGTTTACAATGAGCAGTTCTTC